This T cell receptor (beta chain) stems from a study of T cell changes during pregnancy in multiple sclerosis. Only in-frame clones appear in the TCRdb table, and some are missing; sequencing was by immunoSEQ multiplex PCR. In the table there are around 48,000 clones, 90% of which are singletons. Per germline, CDR1 SGHVS and CDR2 FNYEAQ. CDR3 length: 14 amino acids. J gave up 16 bases and V 5 bases, and 17 bases lay outside the gene matches. The count of this clone is one. The sequences come from CD8+ T cells from peripheral blood mononuclear cells, collected before pregnancy. The chain has TRBV7-6 and TRBJ2-1, with 7 bases identical to TRBD1. The TCR sequence derives from a female donor with multiple sclerosis, enrolled in a pregnancy study. The CDR3 DNA reads as TGTGCCAGCAGCCAGGGGCTTGAAGGGGGCGGCTCATTCTTC. It translates to CASSQGLEGGGSFF. The full variable domain, its missing parts supplied by reference TRBV7-6 and TRBJ2-1, is GAGVSQSPRYKVTKRGQDVALRCDPISGHVSLYWYRQALGQGPEFLTYFNYEAQQDKSGLPNDRFSAERPEGSISTLTIQRTEQRDSAMYRCASSQGLEGGGSFFGPGTRLTVL.